This is a list of T cell receptor beta chains from one sample in a study of blood T cell repertoires in COVID-19. This table comes from immunoSEQ multiplex PCR, and its TCRdb copy is limited to in-frame clones, with some not included. Altogether 300,000 to 450,000 clones are present, about nine tenths being singletons, with the ten largest covering 3% to 4%. The sample comprised peripheral blood. All receptors come from a woman aged 55 to 70 with COVID-19, enrolled during active disease. Each CDR3 is given with its conserved first and last residue. The D gene is left open where the match is weak. A row's size may be missing; if present it is once, few, many or a size class.

j_gene: TRBJ2-2
d_gene: TRBD1
abundance: -
v_gene: TRBV5-8
CDR3nt: TGTGCCAGCAGCAAAAGGGACAGCTCTACCGGGGAGCTGTTTTTT
CDR3aa: CASSKRDSSTGELFF

j_gene: TRBJ1-1
d_gene: -
abundance: few
v_gene: TRBV20-1
CDR3nt: TGCAGTGCTAGTCCCCGGGGTTTTGTCGCTGAAGCTTTCTTT
CDR3aa: CSASPRGFVAEAFF

j_gene: TRBJ1-5
d_gene: -
abundance: -
v_gene: TRBV7-3
CDR3nt: TGTGCCAGCAGTCCCCGGGGGACGGCAATCAATCAGCCCCAGCATTTT
CDR3aa: CASSPRGTAINQPQHF

j_gene: TRBJ1-2
d_gene: TRBD1
abundance: -
v_gene: TRBV5-6
CDR3nt: TGTGCCAGCAGCTTGGCCAACAGGGGATCTCCCGCCTATGGCTACACCTTC
CDR3aa: CASSLANRGSPAYGYTF

j_gene: TRBJ2-1
d_gene: -
abundance: -
v_gene: TRBV9
CDR3nt: TGTGCCAGCAGCGTAGACTCCGCCGGCTCCTACAATGAGCAGTTCTTC
CDR3aa: CASSVDSAGSYNEQFF

j_gene: TRBJ1-6
d_gene: -
abundance: once
v_gene: TRBV27
CDR3nt: TGTGCCGCACCGGGGACGGGACACCTCTCCTATAATTCACCCCTCCACTTT
CDR3aa: CAAPGTGHLSYNSPLHF

j_gene: TRBJ1-3
d_gene: -
abundance: -
v_gene: TRBV6-5
CDR3nt: TGTGCCAGCACCAGGGTGAGGAACACCATATATTTT
CDR3aa: CASTRVRNTIYF

j_gene: TRBJ2-5
d_gene: TRBD1
abundance: once
v_gene: TRBV5-1
CDR3nt: TGCGCCAGCAGCCGGAGGGACAGGGAAGAGACCCAGTACTTC
CDR3aa: CASSRRDREETQYF

j_gene: TRBJ2-4
d_gene: -
abundance: -
v_gene: TRBV5-1
CDR3nt: TGCGCCAGCAGCTTAGGAGGACAAAACATTCAGTACTTC
CDR3aa: CASSLGGQNIQYF

j_gene: TRBJ2-7
d_gene: -
abundance: -
v_gene: TRBV5-6
CDR3nt: TGTGCCAGCAGCCGACCCGGGTTTTCCTACGAGCAGTACTTC
CDR3aa: CASSRPGFSYEQYF

j_gene: TRBJ1-1
d_gene: TRBD1
abundance: once
v_gene: TRBV6-5
CDR3nt: TGTGCCAGCCGAGGGGCAGGGGGCTTGAACACTGAAGCTTTCTTT
CDR3aa: CASRGAGGLNTEAFF

j_gene: TRBJ2-7
d_gene: TRBD2
abundance: -
v_gene: TRBV4-1
CDR3nt: TGCGCCAGCAGCCATCACGGGACTAGCGCGGCCTACGAGCAGTACTTC
CDR3aa: CASSHHGTSAAYEQYF

j_gene: TRBJ1-3
d_gene: -
abundance: -
v_gene: TRBV6-5
CDR3nt: TGTGCCAGCACAGACGGGGGGGCGCATGGAAACACCATATATTTT
CDR3aa: CASTDGGAHGNTIYF

j_gene: TRBJ1-3
d_gene: -
abundance: -
v_gene: TRBV19
CDR3nt: TGTGCCAGTAGTATGGCAGGGACTGGAAACACCATATATTTT
CDR3aa: CASSMAGTGNTIYF

j_gene: TRBJ2-1
d_gene: -
abundance: -
v_gene: TRBV20-1
CDR3nt: TGCAGTGCTAGACCACTATATGAGCAGTTCTTC
CDR3aa: CSARPLYEQFF

j_gene: TRBJ2-5
d_gene: -
abundance: -
v_gene: TRBV3-1/TRBV3-2
CDR3nt: TGTGCCAGCAGCCAAGTCCTCAGGTACCAAGAGACCCAGTACTTC
CDR3aa: CASSQVLRYQETQYF

j_gene: TRBJ1-1
d_gene: -
abundance: once
v_gene: TRBV30
CDR3nt: TGTGCCTGGAGTGGGGACTTGAACACTGAAGCTTTCTTT
CDR3aa: CAWSGDLNTEAFF

j_gene: TRBJ2-5
d_gene: TRBD2
abundance: -
v_gene: TRBV7-7
CDR3nt: TGTGCTAGCAGCCCCCGGACTAGCGGGGGCCAAGAGACCCAGTACTTC
CDR3aa: CASSPRTSGGQETQYF

j_gene: TRBJ1-4
d_gene: -
abundance: -
v_gene: TRBV3-1/TRBV3-2
CDR3nt: TGTGCCAGCAGCCTACAGGGTGTCACTAATGAAAAACTGTTTTTT
CDR3aa: CASSLQGVTNEKLFF

j_gene: TRBJ2-1
d_gene: TRBD1
abundance: -
v_gene: TRBV18
CDR3nt: TGTGCCAGCTCACCAGGGACAGGGATCCATGAGCAGTTCTTC
CDR3aa: CASSPGTGIHEQFF

j_gene: TRBJ2-7
d_gene: TRBD1
abundance: -
v_gene: TRBV5-4
CDR3nt: TGTGCCAGCAGCTTGGCCGGGACAGGCTACGAGCAGTACTTC
CDR3aa: CASSLAGTGYEQYF

j_gene: TRBJ1-4
d_gene: TRBD1
abundance: -
v_gene: TRBV11-2
CDR3nt: TGTGCCAGCAGCTTAGTGGGACAGGGTCCGGAAAAACTGTTTTTT
CDR3aa: CASSLVGQGPEKLFF

j_gene: TRBJ1-2
d_gene: -
abundance: -
v_gene: TRBV11-2
CDR3nt: TGTGCCAGCAGTGAGGGTCGGTATGGCTACACCTTC
CDR3aa: CASSEGRYGYTF

j_gene: TRBJ1-2
d_gene: TRBD1
abundance: -
v_gene: TRBV24-1
CDR3nt: TGTGCCACCAGTGATTACGGTGGGACAGGGAACTATGGCTACACCTTC
CDR3aa: CATSDYGGTGNYGYTF

j_gene: TRBJ1-1
d_gene: -
abundance: once
v_gene: TRBV6-5
CDR3nt: TGTGCCAGCAGTTACGGGCTCCAGGAAGCTTTCTTT
CDR3aa: CASSYGLQEAFF

j_gene: TRBJ1-2
d_gene: -
abundance: -
v_gene: TRBV21-1
CDR3nt: TGTGCCAGCACGACGGGTTATGGCTACACCTTC
CDR3aa: CASTTGYGYTF

j_gene: TRBJ1-5
d_gene: -
abundance: -
v_gene: TRBV6-6
CDR3nt: TGTGCCAGCACCAGGGAGGTAAGCAATCAGCCCCAGCATTTT
CDR3aa: CASTREVSNQPQHF

j_gene: TRBJ1-2
d_gene: -
abundance: -
v_gene: TRBV30
CDR3nt: TGTGCCTGGAGAAAGGGGGGGTTCGGTGGCTACACCTTC
CDR3aa: CAWRKGGFGGYTF

j_gene: TRBJ2-3
d_gene: -
abundance: -
v_gene: TRBV5-4
CDR3nt: -
CDR3aa: CASSFGSGDTQYF

j_gene: TRBJ1-2
d_gene: -
abundance: once
v_gene: TRBV6-2/TRBV6-3
CDR3nt: TGTGCCAGCAGTTACGCTGCGAGTTATGGCTACACCTTC
CDR3aa: CASSYAASYGYTF

j_gene: TRBJ2-3
d_gene: TRBD2
abundance: -
v_gene: TRBV5-1
CDR3nt: TGCGCCAGCAGCTGGGGTTCTAGCGGGGGGGCCGGTACGCAGTATTTT
CDR3aa: CASSWGSSGGAGTQYF

j_gene: TRBJ2-1
d_gene: TRBD2
abundance: -
v_gene: TRBV14
CDR3nt: TGTGCCAGCAGCCAAGAGGGAGGGCCCTACAATGAGCAGTTCTTC
CDR3aa: CASSQEGGPYNEQFF

j_gene: TRBJ2-3
d_gene: TRBD1
abundance: -
v_gene: TRBV6-5
CDR3nt: TGTGCCAGCAGAGTCGACAGGGCCCTGGCAGATACGCAGTATTTT
CDR3aa: CASRVDRALADTQYF

j_gene: TRBJ1-4
d_gene: TRBD1
abundance: once
v_gene: TRBV5-1
CDR3nt: TGCGCCAGCAGCCCGCAGGGGGCCCTAAATGAAAAACTGTTTTTT
CDR3aa: CASSPQGALNEKLFF

j_gene: TRBJ1-2
d_gene: TRBD1
abundance: -
v_gene: TRBV7-9
CDR3nt: TGTGCCAGCAGCTTCAGCACAGGGGACGGCTACACCTTC
CDR3aa: CASSFSTGDGYTF